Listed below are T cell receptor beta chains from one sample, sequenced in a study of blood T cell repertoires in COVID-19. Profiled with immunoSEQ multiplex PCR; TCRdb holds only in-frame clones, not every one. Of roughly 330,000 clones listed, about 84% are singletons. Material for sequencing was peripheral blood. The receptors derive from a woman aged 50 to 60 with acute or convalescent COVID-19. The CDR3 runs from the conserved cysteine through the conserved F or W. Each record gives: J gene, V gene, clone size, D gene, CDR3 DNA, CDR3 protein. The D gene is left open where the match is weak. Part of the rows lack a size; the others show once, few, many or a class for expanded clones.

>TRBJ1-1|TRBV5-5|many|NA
TGTGCCAGCAGCTTGGATACAGGGAGAGACACTGAAGCTTTCTTT
CASSLDTGRDTEAFF
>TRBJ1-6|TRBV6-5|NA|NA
TGTGCCAGCAGACGACAGGTCTATAATTCACCCCTCCACTTT
CASRRQVYNSPLHF
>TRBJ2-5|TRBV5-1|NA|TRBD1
TGCGCCAGCAGAAAGACAGGGTCTTCGGCGGAGACCCAGTACTTC
CASRKTGSSAETQYF
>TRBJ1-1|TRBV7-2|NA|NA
TGTGCCAGCAATAAACCAGAGGTATCCGAAGCTTTCTTT
CASNKPEVSEAFF
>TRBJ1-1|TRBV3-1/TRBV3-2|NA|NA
TGTGCCAGCAGCCAAGATGCAGGGACTGAAGCTTTCTTT
CASSQDAGTEAFF
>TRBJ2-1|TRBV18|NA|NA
TGTGCCAGCTCACCCCAGGGGAACGGAGAGCAGTTCTTC
CASSPQGNGEQFF
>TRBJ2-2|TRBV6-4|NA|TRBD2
TGTGCCACCTCCCTCCCGGGGGGGACGAACACCGGGGAGCTGTTTTTT
CATSLPGGTNTGELFF
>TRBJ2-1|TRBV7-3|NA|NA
TGTGCCAGCAGCTTAAATACTAGATCTTACAATGAGCAGTTCTTC
CASSLNTRSYNEQFF
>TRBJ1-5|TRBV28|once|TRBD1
TGTGCCAGCAGTTTCGGACAGGGGTCTCAGCCCCAGCATTTT
CASSFGQGSQPQHF
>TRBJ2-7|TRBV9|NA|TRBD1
TGTGCCAGCAGCGCAGAGGACAGGGGGGGCGAGCAGTACTTC
CASSAEDRGGEQYF